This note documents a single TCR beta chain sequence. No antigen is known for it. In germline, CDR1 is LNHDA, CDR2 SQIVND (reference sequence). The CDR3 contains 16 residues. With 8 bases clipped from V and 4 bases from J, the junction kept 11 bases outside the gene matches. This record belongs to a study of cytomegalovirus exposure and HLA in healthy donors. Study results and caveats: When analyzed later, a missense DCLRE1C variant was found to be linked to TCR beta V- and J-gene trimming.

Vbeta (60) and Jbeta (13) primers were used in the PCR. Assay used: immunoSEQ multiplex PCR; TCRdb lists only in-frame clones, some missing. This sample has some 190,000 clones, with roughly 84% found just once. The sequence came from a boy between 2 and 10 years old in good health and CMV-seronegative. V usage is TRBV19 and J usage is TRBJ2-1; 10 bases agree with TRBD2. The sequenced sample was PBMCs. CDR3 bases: TGTGCCAGTGGAACCCCGGCTAGCGGGAGTTACAATGAGCAGTTCTTC. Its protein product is CASGTPASGSYNEQFF.